This T cell receptor beta chain was sequenced during a study of blood T cell repertoires in COVID-19. Study at large: Samples of COVID-19 (acute and convalescent) were obtained from the United States, Italy and Spain. The cDNA or gDNA used as material had been derived from T cells, B-cell-depleted T cells, or PBMCs.

Sequencing was performed with immunoSEQ multiplex PCR; in TCRdb, only in-frame clones are kept and a portion is missing. The sample includes nearly 250,000 clones, approximately 84% seen only once; the top ten take 1.9%. This CDR3 contains 15 residues. Trimming took off 8 bases at V and 5 bases at J, with 21 bases between the two ends. Germline values: CDR1 SEHNR, CDR2 FQNEAQ (reference sequence). Sequencing used peripheral blood. V and J are TRBV7-9 and TRBJ1-1; D possibly corresponds to TRBD1 (5 bases). The sequence was obtained from an elderly woman with acute or convalescent COVID-19. The CDR3 loop reads CASGLGDPRGTEAFF. The CDR3 DNA follows: TGTGCCAGCGGACTCGGGGATCCACGGGGGACTGAAGCTTTCTTT.